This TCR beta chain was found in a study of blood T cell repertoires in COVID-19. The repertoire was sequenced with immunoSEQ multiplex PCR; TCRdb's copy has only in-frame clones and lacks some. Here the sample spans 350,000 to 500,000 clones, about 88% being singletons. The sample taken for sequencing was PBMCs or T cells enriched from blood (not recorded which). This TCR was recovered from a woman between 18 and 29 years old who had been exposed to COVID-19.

CDR3: CASSYSTVINYGYTF. CDR3 coding DNA: TGTGCCAGCAGCTACTCGACAGTTATAAACTATGGCTACACCTTC. The V and J genes are TRBV5-4 and TRBJ1-2, with D possibly being TRBD1 (5 bases). Trimming took 3 bases from V and 2 from J, leaving 14 bases between them. Per germline, CDR1 SGHNT and CDR2 YYREEE (reference sequence). CDR3 length equals 15 residues.